The 12 T cell receptor beta chains in this list originate from one sample, sequenced in a study of response to subunit inactivated influenza vaccine. In TCRdb, the RT-PCR reads were re-called with MiXCR into one record per CDR3 protein. The sample yields about half a million distinct CDR3 sequences, approximately 7.6% seen once. This specimen was PBMCs from blood, taken about 23 months after vaccination. These receptors came from a man in his fifties or sixties who received an inactivated influenza vaccine.

This clonotype has a handful of counts. The chain uses TRBV14 and TRBJ2-7; either TRBD1 or TRBD2 may fit D (6 bases each). Trimming removed 6 bases from V and 2 bases from J, with 14 bases in between. The CDR3 has 14 residues. CDR1 and CDR2 from the germline V gene are SGHDN and FVKESK. The CDR3 DNA sequence: TGTGCCAGCAGGCAGACAGGAGGGGCCTACGAGCAGTACTTC. Its translation is CASRQTGGAYEQYF. The complete variable domain, with remaining parts taken from reference TRBV14 and TRBJ2-7, reads EAGVTQFPSHSVIEKGQTVTLRCDPISGHDNLYWYRRVMGKEIKFLLHFVKESKQDESGMPNNRFLAERTGGTYSTLKVQPAELEDSGVYFCASRQTGGAYEQYFGPGTRLTVT.

J is TRBJ2-7 and V is TRBV20-1; 13 positions match TRBD2. The CDR3 runs 15 residues. The germline CDR1 and CDR2 sequences are DFQATT and SNEGSKA (reference sequence). The ends lost 0 bases at V and 5 bases at J; junction bases unmatched: 4. In DNA, the CDR3 is TGCAGTGCTAGAGATCTAGGACTAGCGGGAGACGAGCAGTACTTC. Translated, it gives CSARDLGLAGDEQYF.

This clonotype was counted only a few times. The genes are TRBV11-3 and TRBJ2-1; D is unclear. This CDR3 has 15 residues. Germline values: CDR1 SGHNT, CDR2 YENEEA. The ends were cut back, 1 base at V and 6 bases at J, with 13 bases in the middle. CDR3 DNA sequence: TGTGCCAGCAGCTTAGGAAGCTTCACCCTCAATGAGCAGTTCTTC. Amino acids: CASSLGSFTLNEQFF.

This clonotype was observed many times. V gene TRBV10-3 combines with J gene TRBJ2-5; D gene uncertain. Germline values: CDR1 ENHRY, CDR2 SYGVKD. CDR3 length equals 13 residues. Trimming left V 5 bases short and J 5 bases short, with 12 bases between. CDR3 sequence reads: CAISYRTEETQYF. The CDR3 DNA reads TGTGCCATCAGTTATCGGACGGAGGAGACCCAGTACTTC.

This clonotype has a handful of counts. The chain recombines TRBV10-3 with TRBJ2-1; D might be TRBD1 (6 bases). Trimming cost V 2 bases and J 6 bases, with 17 bases left between them. The CDR3 is 16 residues long. Looked up from germline, CDR1 is ENHRY and CDR2 is SYGVKD. The CDR3 DNA reads TGTGCCATCAGTGAGCTGGTGACAGGAGCCCTCAATGAGCAGTTCTTC. Its protein is CAISELVTGALNEQFF.

This clonotype was found many times. The chain carries TRBV11-2 and TRBJ2-5; 7 bases line up with TRBD2. V lost 4 bases to trimming and J lost 4 bases; unmatched junction nucleotides: 6. Germline V gives CDR1 SGHAT, CDR2 FQNNGV. There are 14 residues in the CDR3. CDR3 nucleotide sequence: TGTGCCAGCAGCTCTAGGACTAGACGAGAGACCCAGTACTTC. Its protein is CASSSRTRRETQYF.

V gene TRBV4-1 combines with J gene TRBJ1-5, with D maybe TRBD1 (6 bases). With 1 base removed from V and 5 bases from J, the gap between germline ends came to 18 bases. The CDR3 sequence is 17 residues long. Germline CDR1 reads MGHRA; CDR2 reads YSYEKL. The CDR3 loop is CASSQGAVGGGDQPQHF. CDR3 bases: TGCGCCAGCAGCCAAGGGGCTGTCGGAGGGGGTGATCAGCCCCAGCATTTT.

The rearrangement joins TRBV18 to TRBJ2-7; tentatively, D is TRBD2 (5 bases). CDR1 and CDR2 (germline): KGHSH, LQKENI. V gave up 6 bases and J gave up 4 bases, with 19 bases separating them. CDR3 size: 15 residues. The CDR3 here is CASSSRGSDGYEQYF. The CDR3 DNA reads as TGTGCCAGCTCGTCCCGGGGTAGCGATGGGTACGAGCAGTACTTC.

This sequence joins TRBV28 and TRBJ1-2; a weak D match, TRBD1 (6 bases). The germline CDR1 and CDR2 sequences are MDHEN and SYDVKM. The V end was cut by 7 bases, the J end by 7 bases, with 16 bases between. The CDR3 is 13 amino acids. The CDR3 region has the DNA TGTGCCAGCAACCAGGGGTTGTCAGGTGGCTACACCTTC. The encoded protein is CASNQGLSGGYTF.

This clonotype has a count of ten or more. The chain employs TRBV15 and TRBJ1-1, with D maybe TRBD1 (5 bases). Germline CDR1 reads LNHNV; CDR2 reads YYDKDF (reference sequence). This CDR3 has 15 amino acids. Trimming removed 0 bases from V and 5 bases from J, with 13 bases in between. CDR3 nucleotides: TGTGCCACCAGCAGAGATAGTGCGGGGCTGACTGAAGCTTTCTTT. Its protein is CATSRDSAGLTEAFF. The entire variable domain, with the rest obtained from reference TRBV15 and TRBJ1-1, is as follows: DAMVIQNPRYQVTQFGKPVTLSCSQTLNHNVMYWYQQKSSQAPKLLFHYYDKDFNNEADTPDNFQSRRPNTSFCFLDIRSPGLGDTAMYLCATSRDSAGLTEAFFGQGTRLTVV.

This clonotype was found a few times. V gene TRBV6-1 combines with J gene TRBJ2-1; 8 bases fit TRBD1. The CDR3 totals 14 residues. CDR1 is MNHNS, CDR2 SASEGT, per germline. V trimming: 10 bases; J trimming: 5 bases; junction bases outside the gene matches: 10. CDR3 region: CATQDRVVNNEQFF. The CDR3 nucleotides read TGTGCCACCCAGGACAGGGTTGTAAACAATGAGCAGTTCTTC.

This clonotype was seen more than once but under ten times. The V gene is TRBV7-9, the J gene TRBJ1-1, with 7 bases lining up with TRBD1. This CDR3 has 12 amino acids. Germline V gives CDR1 SEHNR, CDR2 FQNEAQ (reference sequence). V gave up 4 bases and J gave up 6 bases; unmatched junction bases: 2. The CDR3: CASSWTGPEAFF. The CDR3 coding sequence is TGTGCCAGCAGCTGGACAGGTCCTGAAGCTTTCTTT.